This TCR beta chain was sequenced for a study of beta chain features in type 1 diabetes. Every bit of the isolated RNA underwent reverse transcription, so sequencing read expressed TCRB transcripts. TCRdb's copy holds only in-frame clones and misses some; the assay was immunoSEQ multiplex PCR. In the table there are approximately 400,000 clones, less than 15% of which are singletons. With V trimmed by 8 bases and J by 1 base, 9 bases remained unmatched. Per germline, CDR1 MDHEN and CDR2 SYDVKM. CDR3 length equals 15 residues. This clone was detected only a few times. Its antigen is unidentified. Study results and caveats: Within patients, naive, central memory and Treg TCRB repertoires seemed more similar than within healthy donors.

This chain links TRBV28 with TRBJ2-5; 8 bases line up with TRBD2. The sequenced sample consisted of naive CD4+ T cells from blood. The origin of this receptor is a woman aged 18-35 years in good health. The CDR3 DNA sequence: TGTGCCAGCGGAAAACTACTAGCGGCCCAAGAGACCCAGTACTTC. Residues: CASGKLLAAQETQYF.